What follows are 22 T cell receptor beta chains derived from one specimen sequenced in a study of OX40 agonist ivuxolimab in advanced cancers. Only in-frame clones appear in the TCRdb table, and some are missing; sequencing was by immunoSEQ multiplex PCR. Of tens of thousands of clones in the sample, just under 90% are singletons; the top ten hold roughly 5%. The input for sequencing was CD4+ or CD8+ T cells sorted from blood, taken in a trial of the OX40 agonist ivuxolimab. The receptors here all came from an adult with an advanced solid tumor such as melanoma, head and neck, liver or kidney cancer.

The chain is built from TRBV15 and TRBJ1-1, with TRBD1 matching 11 bases. Germline lookup yields CDR1 LNHNV and CDR2 YYDKDF (reference sequence). This CDR3 has 15 amino acids. V lost 0 bases to trimming and J lost 4 bases; unmatched junction nucleotides: 1. The CDR3 here is CATSRDGTGGTEAFF. The CDR3 bases are TGTGCCACCAGCAGAGACGGGACAGGGGGCACTGAAGCTTTCTTT.

The chain couples TRBV6-5 to TRBJ1-1; D is uncertain. Trimming stripped 6 bases from V and 11 bases from J, with 13 bases between. This CDR3 region has 11 residues. CDR1 is MNHEY and CDR2 is SVGAGI in the germline V gene. CDR3 sequence: CASSYNLGAFF. CDR3 nucleotides: TGTGCCAGCAGCTACAACCTGGGGGCTTTCTTT.

The rearrangement links TRBV2 to TRBJ1-2; TRBD1 might be the D (5 bases). The CDR3 runs to 14 residues. The germline V and J ends were trimmed by 4 bases and 0 bases, with 9 bases remaining between them. Germline lookup yields CDR1 SNHLY and CDR2 FYNNEI. The CDR3: CASSGEGTNYGYTF. CDR3 bases: TGTGCCAGCAGTGGGGAGGGGACTAACTATGGCTACACCTTC. The full variable domain, its missing parts supplied by reference TRBV2 and TRBJ1-2, is EPEVTQTPSHQVTQMGQEVILRCVPISNHLYFYWYRQILGQKVEFLVSFYNNEISEKSEIFDDQFSVERPDGSNFTLKIRSTKLEDSAMYFCASSGEGTNYGYTFGSGTRLTVV.

The J gene is TRBJ1-5, the V gene TRBV4-1; weak D call: TRBD1 (6 bases). V lost 1 base, J lost 1 base, and 8 bases lay in between. Per the germline V gene, CDR1 is MGHRA and CDR2 is YSYEKL. The CDR3 totals 15 residues. CDR3 sequence (DNA): TGCGCCAGCAGCCAAGTGGGGGCGAGCAATCAGCCCCAGCATTTT. Its translation: CASSQVGASNQPQHF.

The chain is built from TRBV25-1 and TRBJ1-5; maybe TRBD1 (5 bases). Trimming cost V 3 bases and J 7 bases, with 13 bases left between them. This CDR3 is 14 amino acids long. The germline CDR1 and CDR2 sequences are MGHDK and SYGVNS. CDR3 in amino acids: CASSEGGRVQPQHF. The CDR3 DNA reads as TGTGCCAGCAGTGAGGGGGGTAGGGTACAGCCCCAGCATTTT.

The chain joins TRBV10-3 to TRBJ2-1; 16 nucleotides agree with TRBD2. Germline lookup yields CDR1 ENHRY and CDR2 SYGVKD. CDR3 length equals 20 residues. The V segment lost 7 bases and the J segment 1 base; nucleotides outside the gene matches: 13. The CDR3 nucleotides are TGTGCCATCACTCCGGGACTAGCGGGAGGGCCCTCCATTTCCTACAATGAGCAGTTCTTC. Amino acid sequence: CAITPGLAGGPSISYNEQFF.

The chain has TRBV5-6 and TRBJ2-7; D unclear. This CDR3 is built from 12 residues. Trimming left V 0 bases short and J 4 bases short, with 5 bases between. The V gene's germline CDR1 is SGHDT and CDR2 YYEEEE. DNA of the CDR3: TGTGCCAGCAGCTTGGGCCGTTACGAGCAGTACTTC. This translates into CASSLGRYEQYF.

The V call is TRBV29-1, the J call TRBJ2-1; 7 positions agree with TRBD2. The ends lost 4 bases at V and 6 bases at J; junction bases unmatched: 12. Germline V lookup: CDR1 SQVTM, CDR2 ANQGSEA. This CDR3 is built from 15 residues. The CDR3 protein is CSVGGGRGFGNEQFF. The CDR3 DNA reads as TGCAGCGTTGGAGGCGGGAGAGGTTTCGGCAATGAGCAGTTCTTC.

This chain links TRBV2 with TRBJ2-5, with 8 bases aligning to TRBD1. CDR3 size: 14 residues. Per germline, CDR1 SNHLY and CDR2 FYNNEI. The junction had 4 bases not matched to a gene; V was cut back by 5 bases and J by 2 bases. CDR3 coding DNA: TGTGCCAGCAGTTTCGACAGGGGTCAAGAGACCCAGTACTTC. Translating gives CASSFDRGQETQYF. The variable domain in full, with the rest retrieved from reference TRBV2 and TRBJ2-5, is EPEVTQTPSHQVTQMGQEVILRCVPISNHLYFYWYRQILGQKVEFLVSFYNNEISEKSEIFDDQFSVERPDGSNFTLKIRSTKLEDSAMYFCASSFDRGQETQYFGPGTRLLVL.

The V gene is TRBV21-1, the J gene TRBJ2-1. TRBV21-1 is a documented pseudogene. The CDR3 has 12 amino acids. As DNA, the CDR3 is TGTGCCAGCAGCAAAGAAAGCAATGAGCAGTTCTTC. It codes for CASSKESNEQFF.

The chain recombines TRBV6-5 with TRBJ2-1, with 10 bases lining up with TRBD2. V lost 8 bases and J lost 4; bases outside the gene matches: 8. This CDR3 comprises 15 residues. The V gene's germline CDR1 is MNHEY and CDR2 SVGAGI. The CDR3 DNA reads TGTGCCAGCGGCCCCGGGACTAGCGTTTACAATGAGCAGTTCTTC. Translation: CASGPGTSVYNEQFF.

The chain employs TRBV19 and TRBJ2-7; TRBD1 agrees at 9 bases. The CDR3 covers 18 residues. Germline V gene data show CDR1 as LNHDA and CDR2 as SQIVND (reference sequence). Trimming cost V 5 bases and J 0 bases; bases outside gene matches: 14. CDR3 residues: CASSPLRTQGASSYEQYF. The CDR3, as DNA: TGTGCCAGTAGTCCTCTCCGTACACAGGGGGCAAGCTCCTACGAGCAGTACTTC. Looking up the rest from reference TRBV19 and TRBJ2-7 gives the full variable domain: DGGITQSPKYLFRKEGQNVTLSCEQNLNHDAMYWYRQDPGQGLRLIYYSQIVNDFQKGDIAEGYSVSREKKESFPLTVTSAQKNPTAFYLCASSPLRTQGASSYEQYFGPGTRLTVT.

This chain joins TRBV4-1 and TRBJ1-4; TRBD1 might be the D (5 bases). The V gene lost 1 base and the J gene lost 8 bases, with 17 bases spanning the gap. The CDR3 covers 16 residues. Per the germline V gene, CDR1 is MGHRA and CDR2 is YSYEKL. The CDR3: CASSQGGGPPGEKLFF. The CDR3 DNA is TGCGCCAGCAGCCAAGGCGGGGGTCCCCCTGGGGAAAAACTGTTTTTT.

The rearrangement joins TRBV29-1 to TRBJ2-5; no reliable D call. Trimming pared 1 base from V and 1 base from J, leaving 1 base between. This CDR3 has 11 residues. Germline CDR1 and CDR2: SQVTM and ANQGSEA. CDR3 bases: TGCAGCGTTGAAGGCCAAGAGACCCAGTACTTC. Its translation: CSVEGQETQYF.

This clone was seen once. J is TRBJ2-1 and V is TRBV5-1; 9 bases agree with TRBD2. The CDR3 covers 16 residues. The V segment lost 0 bases and the J segment 2 bases; nucleotides outside the gene matches: 3. Germline V lookup: CDR1 SGHRS, CDR2 YFSETQ. The CDR3, as DNA: TGCGCCAGCAGCTTGGAGGTAGCGGGAGCCTACAATGAGCAGTTCTTC. Amino acid sequence: CASSLEVAGAYNEQFF.

This clone was counted once. Other nucleotide sequences from this sample produce the same CDR3. The rearrangement joins TRBV6-5 to TRBJ1-2; no reliable D call. Germline-derived CDR1 and CDR2 are MNHEY and SVGAGI. This CDR3 region has 13 residues. V lost 9 bases and J lost 2, with 13 bases in between. This CDR3 reads CASSRGRNYGYTF. Written as DNA, the CDR3 is TGTGCCAGTAGCCGCGGACGGAACTATGGCTACACCTTC.

This chain uses TRBV7-9 with TRBJ2-1; 9 nucleotides agree with TRBD2. Germline CDR1 reads SEHNR; CDR2 reads FQNEAQ (reference sequence). V lost 5 bases, J lost 8 bases, and 13 bases stayed unmatched. This CDR3 contains 16 residues. CDR3 sequence: CASSTRPGLARDEQFF. The DNA for the CDR3 is TGTGCCAGCAGCACTCGTCCGGGACTAGCTAGAGATGAGCAGTTCTTC.

This clone was counted once. The chain is built from TRBV5-1 and TRBJ2-1; 7 bases are a match to TRBD2. The CDR3 runs to 14 residues. The V and J ends lost 5 bases and 4 bases, in that order; junction bases with no gene match: 6. The germline CDR1 and CDR2 sequences are SGHRS and YFSETQ. The DNA of the CDR3 is TGCGCCAGCAGTGGGCTAGCGGTATACAATGAGCAGTTCTTC. Its translation: CASSGLAVYNEQFF.

This chain joins TRBV6-5 and TRBJ1-1; no definite D call. The CDR3 extends over 11 amino acids. Germline V lookup: CDR1 MNHEY, CDR2 SVGAGI. Trimming shortened V by 10 bases and J by 11 bases, and 17 bases separated the two germline ends. The CDR3 DNA reads as TGTGCCACGGGCGGCCGAGAGGCGGCTTTCTTT. The encoded protein is CATGGREAAFF.

The chain is built from TRBV7-2 and TRBJ2-6; the D gene is possibly TRBD2 (5 bases). V was shortened by 3 bases and J by 0 bases, with 18 bases between the two germline ends. Germline V gene data show CDR1 as SGHTA and CDR2 as FQGNSA. The CDR3 runs to 19 residues. The CDR3 protein is CASSFGGGPFLSGANVLTF. In DNA, the CDR3 is TGTGCCAGCAGCTTTGGAGGTGGACCCTTCCTCTCTGGGGCCAACGTCCTGACTTTC.

The J gene is TRBJ1-1, the V gene TRBV18; TRBD1 matches 11 bases. Trimming at V came to 4 bases and at J to 5 bases, leaving 9 bases not matched to a gene. The CDR3 length is 16 residues. In germline, CDR1 is KGHSH, CDR2 LQKENI. CDR3 coding DNA: TGTGCCAGCTCACGAGTGGGACAGGGGGAGGGAACTGAAGCTTTCTTT. This encodes CASSRVGQGEGTEAFF.

The chain uses TRBV27 and TRBJ2-5; no reliable D call. CDR3 size: 11 residues. V was pared by 2 bases and J by 6 bases, with 4 bases between. Per germline, CDR1 MNHEY and CDR2 SMNVEV (reference sequence). Here the CDR3 DNA reads TGTGCCAGCAGTTTAAAGCAGACCCAGTACTTC. This encodes CASSLKQTQYF.